This passage covers 21 T cell receptor beta chains from one sample sequenced in a study of identical twins (dated by TCRdb to the mid-2010s). The library was prepared using 5' RACE. The sequencer was an Illumina HiSeq 2000. TCRdb reworked the public reads: Q25 trimming with fastp, MiXCR clone assembly, productive beta chains retained. CDR3 protein sequences are deduplicated, and each keeps its most common genes and DNA. The sample table holds about 190,000 distinct CDR3 sequences, of which around 15% were seen once. 40% of the sample is taken by the ten largest. The data were also submitted as part of a second study, on T cells expressing NK-cell markers.

The sequencing sample was made of CD8+ T cells sorted from blood. All receptors come from a woman aged 18-29 years in good health.

The rearrangement links TRBV3-1 to TRBJ2-7, with TRBD1 matching 10 bases. This CDR3 comprises 15 residues. J lost 5 bases, V lost 4 bases, and 8 bases had no gene match. The germline V gene has CDR1 LGHDT and CDR2 YNNKEL (reference sequence). The CDR3 nucleotides are TGTGCCAGCAGCCGCCCGGGACAGGGGATCGACGAGCAGTACTTC. Amino acid sequence: CASSRPGQGIDEQYF.

This clonotype was detected only a few times. V usage is TRBV2 and J usage is TRBJ2-6; D is unclear. Germline lookup yields CDR1 SNHLY and CDR2 FYNNEI. The CDR3 extends over 15 amino acids. The germline V and J ends were trimmed by 1 base and 2 bases, with 6 bases remaining between them. The CDR3 is CASSEGVAGANVLTF. The CDR3 DNA sequence: TGTGCCAGCAGTGAAGGGGTGGCTGGGGCCAACGTCCTGACTTTC.

The CDR3 DNA sequence: TGCAGTGCTAGAGATTTCTCCGGAAGGTCCTACAATGAGCAGTTCTTC. Residues: CSARDFSGRSYNEQFF. The J gene is TRBJ2-1, the V gene TRBV20-1; D is undetermined. With 0 bases removed from V and 1 base from J, the gap between germline ends came to 13 bases. CDR3 length equals 16 residues. CDR1 DFQATT and CDR2 SNEGSKA come from the germline V gene (reference sequence).

This clonotype was recorded once. The gene calls are TRBV19 and TRBJ1-1; the D gene is possibly TRBD1 (5 bases). The V gene lost 7 bases and the J gene lost 1 base, with 16 bases spanning the gap. The V gene's germline CDR1 is LNHDA and CDR2 SQIVND (reference sequence). CDR3 size: 15 residues. CDR3 in DNA: TGTGCCAGTACTCGGGACGGCGGGGGGAACACTGAAGCTTTCTTT. Its translation: CASTRDGGGNTEAFF.

The table lists this clonotype with a few counts. The rearrangement links TRBV11-2 to TRBJ2-6; 8 bases line up with TRBD1. CDR1 is SGHAT, CDR2 FQNNGV, per germline. The CDR3 has 15 amino acids. V lost 3 bases to trimming and J lost 12 bases; unmatched junction nucleotides: 10. In DNA form, the CDR3 reads TGTGCCAGCAGCTTCTTAGACAGGGGATCTTTCGTCCTGACTTTC. This gives the protein CASSFLDRGSFVLTF.

This clonotype was observed a few times. This chain joins TRBV12-3 or TRBV12-4 and TRBJ2-1; 10 bases map to TRBD1. The CDR3 runs to 16 residues. Trimming at V came to 6 bases and at J to 8 bases, leaving 13 bases not matched to a gene. The CDR3 DNA sequence: TGTGCCAGCAGCCAACTGCCGGGACAGGGGAGGGATGAGCAGTTCTTC. Translated: CASSQLPGQGRDEQFF.

V usage is TRBV7-9 and J usage is TRBJ2-1, with a weak D call TRBD2 (6 bases). The CDR3 loop spans 17 amino acids. From germline, CDR1 is SEHNR and CDR2 FQNEAQ (reference sequence). The V and J ends lost 2 bases and 3 bases respectively, with 17 bases between them. The CDR3 loop reads CASSLLGSGGFYNEQFF. CDR3 DNA sequence: TGTGCCAGCAGCTTATTAGGTAGCGGAGGGTTCTACAATGAGCAGTTCTTC.

This clonotype was counted only a few times. The J gene is TRBJ1-5, the V gene TRBV4-3; TRBD1 matches 7 bases. The CDR3 has 16 residues. V was pared by 3 bases and J by 6 bases, with 11 bases of the junction left unmatched. Germline CDR1 and CDR2: LGHNA and YSLEER. The CDR3 region has the DNA TGCGCCAGCAGCCAGGGGCAGGGGGTCGGTGGTCAGCCCCAGCATTTT. Amino acids: CASSQGQGVGGQPQHF.

In this sample, this clonotype turned up a few times. The chain recombines TRBV2 with TRBJ1-1; D gene uncertain. Trimming pared 1 base from V and 13 bases from J, leaving 22 bases between. The CDR3 contains 15 residues. CDR1 and CDR2 from the germline V gene are SNHLY and FYNNEI. The CDR3 region is CASSEGPVGFSDVFF. DNA for the CDR3: TGTGCCAGCAGTGAAGGTCCTGTGGGATTTAGTGATGTTTTCTTT.

This clonotype has at least ten counts. J is TRBJ2-2 and V is TRBV9; no clear D. The CDR3 sequence is 12 residues long. The germline gives CDR1 SGDLS, CDR2 YYNGEE. Between the trimmed V and J ends, which lost 4 bases and 4 bases, there was a span of 5 bases. CDR3 coding DNA: TGTGCCAGCAGCCTTACCACCGGGGAGCTGTTTTTT. The encoded protein is CASSLTTGELFF.

This chain links TRBV5-1 with TRBJ2-5, with 11 bases that match TRBD2. V lost 4 bases to trimming and J lost 4 bases; unmatched junction nucleotides: 9. Germline-derived CDR1 and CDR2 are SGHRS and YFSETQ. The CDR3 contains 16 residues. The CDR3 sequence is CASSARLAGLVETQYF. The CDR3 DNA sequence: TGCGCCAGCAGCGCCCGACTAGCGGGGCTTGTAGAGACCCAGTACTTC.

V and J are TRBV15 and TRBJ1-1; TRBD1 aligns across 12 bases. This CDR3 contains 17 residues. The germline V gene has CDR1 LNHNV and CDR2 YYDKDF (reference sequence). With V trimmed by 1 base and J by 4 bases, 7 bases remained unmatched. CDR3 DNA: TGTGCCACCAGCAGAGGTCCGGGACAGGGGGCCGGCACTGAAGCTTTCTTT. It yields the protein CATSRGPGQGAGTEAFF.

This clonotype came up a few times. The chain is built from TRBV6-2 or TRBV6-3 and TRBJ2-3; weak D call: TRBD1 (6 bases). CDR1 is MNHEY and CDR2 is SVGEGT in the germline V gene. Trimming took 2 bases from V and 0 from J, leaving 15 bases between them. The CDR3 contains 17 residues. This chain's CDR3 is CASSYGYGTPSTDTQYF. Written as DNA, the CDR3 is TGTGCCAGCAGTTACGGATATGGGACACCCAGCACAGATACGCAGTATTTT.

This clonotype has only a few counts. The chain employs TRBV9 and TRBJ1-1; 7 nucleotides line up with TRBD1. Per the germline V gene, CDR1 is SGDLS and CDR2 is YYNGEE. The V gene end was trimmed by 3 bases and the J gene end by 10 bases; junction bases not matched to a gene: 3. The CDR3 loop spans 11 amino acids. CDR3 nucleotide sequence: TGTGCCAGCAGCGCACAGGGGAGAGCTTTCTTT. It is translated as CASSAQGRAFF. Looking up the rest from reference TRBV9 and TRBJ1-1 gives the full variable domain: DSGVTQTPKHLITATGQRVTLRCSPRSGDLSVYWYQQSLDQGLQFLIQYYNGEERAKGNILERFSAQQFPDLHSELNLSSLELGDSALYFCASSAQGRAFFGQGTRLTVV.

The chain joins TRBV6-1 to TRBJ2-3; D ambiguous. This CDR3 comprises 15 residues. Trimming shortened V by 0 bases and J by 2 bases, and 9 bases separated the two germline ends. CDR1 is MNHNS and CDR2 is SASEGT in the germline V gene. The CDR3 spells CASSEAAGSTDTQYF. CDR3 in DNA: TGTGCCAGCAGTGAAGCGGCAGGTTCCACAGATACGCAGTATTTT.

The chain has TRBV5-5 and TRBJ1-5; D is unclear. Germline assignment: CDR1 SGHKS and CDR2 YYEKEE (reference sequence). The V and J ends lost 3 bases and 3 bases respectively, with 10 bases between them. The CDR3 covers 14 residues. The CDR3 nucleotides are TGTGCCAGCAGCTCGGCGGTTTTCAATCAGCCCCAGCATTTT. Protein: CASSSAVFNQPQHF.

This clonotype was observed a handful of times. The V call is TRBV27, the J call TRBJ2-3; D gene unclear. The CDR3 covers 14 residues. Trimming shortened V by 8 bases and J by 0 bases, and 12 bases separated the two germline ends. Per germline, CDR1 MNHEY and CDR2 SMNVEV (reference sequence). This CDR3 reads CASRRGTSTDTQYF. The CDR3 nucleotides are TGTGCCAGCCGGCGCGGAACCAGCACAGATACGCAGTATTTT.

The V call is TRBV18, the J call TRBJ1-6, with 7 bases identical to TRBD1. The CDR3 consists of 15 residues. The junction had 5 bases not matched to a gene; V was cut back by 2 bases and J by 7 bases. CDR1 is KGHSH, CDR2 LQKENI, per germline. CDR3 sequence: CASSPVDRANSPLHF. Here the CDR3 DNA reads TGTGCCAGCTCACCAGTTGACAGGGCAAATTCACCCCTCCACTTT.

This clonotype was recorded a few times. V usage is TRBV11-2 and J usage is TRBJ2-1, with 7 bases fitting TRBD2. The V segment lost 5 bases and the J segment 5 bases; nucleotides outside the gene matches: 12. The CDR3 covers 16 residues. Per germline, CDR1 SGHAT and CDR2 FQNNGV. The CDR3 DNA reads TGTGCCAGCAGCCCCCTTATCTTCGGGGGGAACAATGAGCAGTTCTTC. Its protein product is CASSPLIFGGNNEQFF.

Only one count was recorded for this clonotype. The chain joins TRBV29-1 to TRBJ2-3, with a possible D match to TRBD1 (6 bases). V was shortened by 5 bases and J by 2 bases, with 8 bases between the two germline ends. CDR3 length: 12 amino acids. Germline loops: CDR1 SQVTM, CDR2 ANQGSEA. CDR3: CSVQGLTDTQYF. The CDR3 DNA reads as TGCAGCGTTCAGGGGCTCACAGATACGCAGTATTTT.

This clonotype was seen a handful of times. V and J are TRBV6-5 and TRBJ1-6; D is unclear. The CDR3 covers 14 residues. Germline CDR1 is MNHEY and CDR2 is SVGAGI. V gave up 4 bases and J gave up 7 bases, with 11 bases separating them. The CDR3: CASSFRRGNSPLHF. The CDR3 DNA reads as TGTGCCAGCAGTTTCAGACGGGGAAATTCACCCCTCCACTTT.